This TCR beta chain was found in a study of immune evolution from preneoplasia to lung adenocarcinoma. Sequencing was performed with immunoSEQ multiplex PCR; in TCRdb, only in-frame clones are kept and a portion is missing. This table has 4,200 or so clones, approximately 85% appearing once. Deletions cut 5 bases from V and 4 bases from J, with 13 bases between. This CDR3 has 14 amino acids. Germline V gives CDR1 SGHRS, CDR2 YFSETQ. What was sequenced was FFPE invasive lung adenocarcinoma tissue. The receptor was isolated from a person aged 45 to 59 with lung adenocarcinoma. The rearrangement joins TRBV5-1 to TRBJ2-1; D is perhaps TRBD1 or TRBD2 (5 bases each). The CDR3: CASRVGETYNEQFF. CDR3 DNA: TGCGCCAGCAGGGTGGGGGAGACGTACAATGAGCAGTTCTTC.